This record concerns one T cell receptor beta chain sequence. The data were taken from a study of T cells in Graves' hyperthyroidism and ophthalmopathy. CDR3 length: 14 residues. V was clipped by 1 base and J by 3 bases, with 10 bases between them. Germline values: CDR1 SGHAT, CDR2 FQNNGV. RNA transcripts yielded amplified TCR beta CDR3 regions. The primer set for the first-round RT-PCR of the TCR CDR3 was HTBI. TCRdb passed the multiplex PCR reads through MiXCR, listing each CDR3 protein once. The sample has approximately 640,000 distinct CDR3 sequences, 15% to 20% seen once. Each 10 ml fresh peripheral blood draw supplied the PBMCs.

This sequence originates from a man aged 50-59 years with Graves' hyperthyroidism. This chain uses TRBV11-2 with TRBJ2-7; D may be TRBD2 (5 bases). The sequenced sample was blood. The CDR3 DNA sequence: TGTGCCAGCAGCTTAGTCGTACGGGACTACGAGCAGTACTTC. The encoded protein is CASSLVVRDYEQYF.